This T cell receptor beta chain is from a study of T cell responses to AZD1222 COVID-19 vaccine. Study-level points and caveats: The peak T cell response came first, and repertoires were sampled only after it.

As for this clone: Its cognate antigen is unknown.

The assay was immunoSEQ multiplex PCR, and TCRdb's table has in-frame clones only and misses some. The table shows 70,000 to 100,000 clones, with more than 85% occurring only once. Germline values: CDR1 SGDLS, CDR2 YYNGEE. This CDR3 comprises 15 residues. The J segment lost 4 bases and the V segment lost 2 bases, leaving 6 bases of the junction unmatched. Source: peripheral blood, taken 28 days after the second AZD1222 dose. The receptor's source is an adult who received the AZD1222 COVID-19 vaccine. The V gene is TRBV9, the J gene TRBJ2-1; 7 bases fit TRBD2. The CDR3 DNA reads TGTGCCAGCAGCGTCCTCGGGGGGTTGTACAATGAGCAGTTCTTC. Encoded protein: CASSVLGGLYNEQFF.